What follows describes a single T cell receptor (beta chain). No antigen is known for it. The data originate from a study of OX40 agonist ivuxolimab in advanced cancers. The overall study: The patients' treatment was ivuxolimab, an agonistic anti-OX40 (CD134) antibody. Study results and limitations: The mean number of expanded clones was higher in CD8+ T cells than in CD4+. With doses of 0.1 to 3.0 mg/kg, CD4+ and CD8+ blood T cells had undergone clonal expansion by week 6.

Here immunoSEQ multiplex PCR was the method, and the copy in TCRdb shows in-frame clones only, minus some. The sample records 40,000 to 60,000 clones, 80% to 85% being singletons. The CDR3 covers 14 residues. Unmatched junction bases numbered 5, after V lost 4 bases and J lost 3 bases. Germline lookup yields CDR1 LGHNA and CDR2 YSLEER. The receptor was derived from an adult with an advanced solid tumor such as melanoma, head and neck, liver or kidney cancer. The material was CD4+ or CD8+ T cells sorted from blood, obtained in a trial of the OX40 agonist ivuxolimab. V gene TRBV4-3 combines with J gene TRBJ1-2, with 7 bases matching TRBD1. In nucleotides, the CDR3 is TGCGCCAGCAGCCGGTCAGACAGGGACTATGGCTACACCTTC. Its protein product is CASSRSDRDYGYTF.